This T cell receptor beta chain is from a study of T cell responses to AZD1222 COVID-19 vaccine. Study-wide points: After the peak T cell response, and only then, were repertoires sampled. After two AZD1222 doses, spike-specific TCR breadth and depth rose versus day 0. Females made up more of the donors, who were largely white British, and clonal diversity may have come out too low. Among those given AZD1222, only six were seropositive at baseline.

Trimming cost V 1 base and J 10 bases, with 20 bases left between them. The CDR3 runs 16 residues. Germline V lookup: CDR1 SGHNT, CDR2 YENEEA. Remarks on this clone: Its antigen is as yet unknown.

TCRdb's copy holds only in-frame clones and misses some; the assay was immunoSEQ multiplex PCR. The sample has 74,000 or so clones; about 88% are singletons. This specimen consisted of peripheral blood, obtained on day 0 of AZD1222 vaccination. This receptor was identified in an adult in good health. This chain uses TRBV11-3 with TRBJ2-1; D perhaps matches TRBD1 (6 bases). The CDR3 here is CASSLGRGVTGPEQFF. The CDR3 DNA follows: TGTGCCAGCAGCTTAGGTCGAGGGGTGACAGGCCCCGAGCAGTTCTTC.